This record covers a single T cell receptor beta chain. This sample stems from a study of blood T cell repertoires in COVID-19. There are 16 residues in the CDR3. CDR1 and CDR2 (germline): MGHRA, YSYEKL. The V gene lost 0 bases and the J gene lost 0 bases, with 8 bases spanning the gap. The study assigned cohorts using participant-reported clinical history. Profiling relied on immunoSEQ multiplex PCR, and the TCRdb table lists in-frame clones only, not all of them. The data show fewer than 350,000 clones, 70% to 90% seen once. The material sequenced was PBMCs or T cells enriched from blood (not recorded which). The origin of this receptor is a man between 25 and 39 years old who had recovered from COVID-19. This chain links TRBV4-1 with TRBJ1-4; weak D call: TRBD1 (5 bases). The CDR3: CASSQDAGATNEKLFF. The CDR3 nucleotides are TGCGCCAGCAGCCAAGATGCGGGGGCAACTAATGAAAAACTGTTTTTT.